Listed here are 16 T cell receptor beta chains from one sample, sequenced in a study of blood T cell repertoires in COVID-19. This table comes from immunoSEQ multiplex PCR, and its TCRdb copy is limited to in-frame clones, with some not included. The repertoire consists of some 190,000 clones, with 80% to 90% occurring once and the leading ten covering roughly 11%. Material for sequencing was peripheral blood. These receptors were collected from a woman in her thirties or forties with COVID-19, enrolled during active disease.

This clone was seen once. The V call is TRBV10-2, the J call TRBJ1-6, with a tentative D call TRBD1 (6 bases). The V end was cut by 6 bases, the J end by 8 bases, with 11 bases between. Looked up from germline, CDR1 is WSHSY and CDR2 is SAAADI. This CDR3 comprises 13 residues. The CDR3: CASRLGQYSPLHF. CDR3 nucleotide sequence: TGCGCCAGCAGACTAGGACAGTATTCACCCCTCCACTTT.

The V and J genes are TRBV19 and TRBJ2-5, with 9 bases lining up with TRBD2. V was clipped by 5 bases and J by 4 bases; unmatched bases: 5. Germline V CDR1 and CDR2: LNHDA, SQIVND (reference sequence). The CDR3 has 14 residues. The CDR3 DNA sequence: TGTGCCAGTAGTTTAGCGGGAGTTCGAGAGACCCAGTACTTC. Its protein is CASSLAGVRETQYF.

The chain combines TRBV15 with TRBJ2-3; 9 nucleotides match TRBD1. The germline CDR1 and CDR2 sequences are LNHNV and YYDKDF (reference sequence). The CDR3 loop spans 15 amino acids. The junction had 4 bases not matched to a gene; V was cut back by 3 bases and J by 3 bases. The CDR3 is CATSRDRGWTDTQYF. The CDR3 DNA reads TGTGCCACCAGCAGGGACAGGGGTTGGACAGATACGCAGTATTTT.

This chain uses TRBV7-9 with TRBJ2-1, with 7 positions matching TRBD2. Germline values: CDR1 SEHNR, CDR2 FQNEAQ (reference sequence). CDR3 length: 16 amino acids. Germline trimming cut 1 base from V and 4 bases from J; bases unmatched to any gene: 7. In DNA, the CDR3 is TGTGCCAGCAGCTTAGGTGGTCCGGGGGGTTACAATGAGCAGTTCTTC. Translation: CASSLGGPGGYNEQFF.

This CDR3 is CASSLAALGANTEAFF. The CDR3 bases are TGCGCCAGCAGCTTGGCCGCGCTAGGGGCGAACACTGAAGCTTTCTTT. The chain couples TRBV5-1 to TRBJ1-1; D is perhaps TRBD1 (5 bases). V was clipped by 0 bases and J by 1 base, with 13 bases between them. The CDR3 is made up of 16 amino acids. Germline assignment: CDR1 SGHRS and CDR2 YFSETQ.

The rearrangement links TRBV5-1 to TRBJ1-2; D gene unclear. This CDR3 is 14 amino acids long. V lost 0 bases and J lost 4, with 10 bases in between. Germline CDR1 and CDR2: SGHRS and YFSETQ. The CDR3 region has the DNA TGCGCCAGCAGCTTGGACGTGACTATCTATGGCTACACCTTC. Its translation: CASSLDVTIYGYTF.

The DNA for the CDR3 is TGCAGCGCCCCATCGGGATACAATGAGCAGTTCTTC. Translating it yields CSAPSGYNEQFF. The V call is TRBV29-1, the J call TRBJ2-1; a weak D match, TRBD2 (5 bases). This CDR3 contains 12 residues. Per germline, CDR1 SQVTM and CDR2 ANQGSEA. V was trimmed by 7 bases and J by 4 bases, leaving 11 bases between them.

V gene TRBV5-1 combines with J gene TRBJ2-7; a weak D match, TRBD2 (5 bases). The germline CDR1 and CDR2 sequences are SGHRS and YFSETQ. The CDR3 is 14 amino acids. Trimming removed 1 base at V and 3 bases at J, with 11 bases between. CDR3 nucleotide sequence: TGCGCCAGCAGCTTGAATCGGGGAAGCTACGAGCAGTACTTC. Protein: CASSLNRGSYEQYF.

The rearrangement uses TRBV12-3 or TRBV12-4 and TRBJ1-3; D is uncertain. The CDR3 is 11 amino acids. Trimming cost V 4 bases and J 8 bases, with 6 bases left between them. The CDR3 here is CASSSGDTIYF. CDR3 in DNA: TGTGCCAGCAGTTCGGGAGACACCATATATTTT.

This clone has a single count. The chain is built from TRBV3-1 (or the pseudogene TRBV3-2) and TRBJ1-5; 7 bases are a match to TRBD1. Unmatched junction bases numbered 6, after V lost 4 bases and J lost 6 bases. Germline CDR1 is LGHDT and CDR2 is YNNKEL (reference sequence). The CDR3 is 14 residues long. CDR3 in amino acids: CASSLRQGGQPQHF. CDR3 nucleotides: TGTGCCAGCAGCCTCCGACAGGGAGGTCAGCCCCAGCATTTT.

The CDR3 protein is CASSPSLGQVSGANVLTF. The CDR3 DNA reads TGTGCCAGCTCACCATCACTTGGACAGGTCTCTGGGGCCAACGTCCTGACTTTC. V and J are TRBV18 and TRBJ2-6; 7 bases fit TRBD1. Per the germline V gene, CDR1 is KGHSH and CDR2 is LQKENI. The V segment lost 2 bases and the J segment 0 bases; nucleotides outside the gene matches: 7. This CDR3 spans 18 amino acids.

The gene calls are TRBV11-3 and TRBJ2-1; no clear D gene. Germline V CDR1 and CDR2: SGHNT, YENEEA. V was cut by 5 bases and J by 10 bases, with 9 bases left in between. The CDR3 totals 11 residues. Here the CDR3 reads CASSHGQEQFF. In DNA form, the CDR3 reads TGTGCCAGCAGCCATGGGCAGGAGCAGTTCTTC.

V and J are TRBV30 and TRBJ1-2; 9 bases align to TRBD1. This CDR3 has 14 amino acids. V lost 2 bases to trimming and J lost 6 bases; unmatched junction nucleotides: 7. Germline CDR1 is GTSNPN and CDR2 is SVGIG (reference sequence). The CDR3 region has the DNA TGTGCCTGGAGTCATTCCGACAGGGGGGATGGCTACACCTTC. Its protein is CAWSHSDRGDGYTF.

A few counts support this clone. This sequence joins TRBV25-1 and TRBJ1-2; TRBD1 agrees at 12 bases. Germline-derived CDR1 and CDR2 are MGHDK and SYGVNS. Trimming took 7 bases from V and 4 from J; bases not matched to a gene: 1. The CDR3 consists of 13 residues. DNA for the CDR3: TGTGCCAGCACGGGACAGGGGGCCTATGGCTACACCTTC. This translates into CASTGQGAYGYTF.

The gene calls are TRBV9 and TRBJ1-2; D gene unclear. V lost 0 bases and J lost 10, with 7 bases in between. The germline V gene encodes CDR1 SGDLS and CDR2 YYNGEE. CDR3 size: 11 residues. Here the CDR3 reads CASSVGADYTF. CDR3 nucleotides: TGTGCCAGCAGCGTAGGGGCTGACTACACCTTC.

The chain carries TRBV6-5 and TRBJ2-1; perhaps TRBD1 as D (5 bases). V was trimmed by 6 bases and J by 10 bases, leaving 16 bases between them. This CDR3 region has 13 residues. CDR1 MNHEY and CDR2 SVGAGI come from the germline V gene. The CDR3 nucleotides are TGTGCCAGCAGGTCCAGGGCCCTCGGAGAGCAGTTCTTC. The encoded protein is CASRSRALGEQFF.